Reported below is one T cell receptor (beta chain). The data stem from a study of blood T cell repertoires in COVID-19. Study details: Some COVID-19 samples were acute and others convalescent; all came from the United States, Italy and Spain. T cells, B-cell-depleted T cells, or PBMCs provided the cDNA or gDNA that served as material.

Germline CDR1 reads LGHDT; CDR2 reads YNNKEL (reference sequence). Trimming cost V 1 base and J 7 bases, with 22 bases left between them. The CDR3 has 17 amino acids. In the source study's methods: Estimation of nucleated cell counts was performed using reference gene primer amplification. Assay: immunoSEQ multiplex PCR; the TCRdb copy retains only in-frame clones and omits some. V, J and clone size are taken as reported in that table, and D and trimming were inferred from the DNA itself. The sample yields about 67,000 clones, 80% to 85% seen once. The sequence came from a human donor in a cohort sampled during active COVID-19. This chain joins TRBV3-1 (or the pseudogene TRBV3-2) and TRBJ1-1, with unresolved D. Source material: peripheral blood. The CDR3 coding sequence is TGTGCCAGCAGCCAAGGTTATCAGGTATTCAATTCCGGTGAAGCTTTCTTT. Translating gives CASSQGYQVFNSGEAFF.